This record concerns one TCR beta chain sequence. The data are from a study of OX40 agonist ivuxolimab in advanced cancers. Assay used: immunoSEQ multiplex PCR; TCRdb lists only in-frame clones, some missing. The sample consists of around 92,000 clones, around 92% of them appearing once. Trimming shortened V by 3 bases and J by 2 bases, and 8 bases separated the two germline ends. The CDR3 has 14 residues. Germline V CDR1 and CDR2: MNHNY, SVGAGI (reference sequence). The sample here was CD4+ or CD8+ T cells sorted from blood, taken in a trial of the OX40 agonist ivuxolimab. This rearrangement joins TRBV6-6 to TRBJ1-5, with a tentative D call TRBD1 (5 bases). This receptor was identified in an adult with an advanced solid tumor such as melanoma, head and neck, liver or kidney cancer. The CDR3 sequence: CASSYLRGNQPQHF. DNA of the CDR3: TGTGCCAGCAGTTATCTCAGGGGCAATCAGCCCCAGCATTTT.